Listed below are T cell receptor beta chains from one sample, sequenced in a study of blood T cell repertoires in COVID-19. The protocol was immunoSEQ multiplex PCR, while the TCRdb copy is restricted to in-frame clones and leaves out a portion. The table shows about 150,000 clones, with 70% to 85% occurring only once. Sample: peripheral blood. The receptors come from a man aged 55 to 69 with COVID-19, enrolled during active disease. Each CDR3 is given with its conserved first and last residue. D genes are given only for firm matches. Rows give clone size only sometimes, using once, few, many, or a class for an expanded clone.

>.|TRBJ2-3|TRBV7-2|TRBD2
CASSLGPTSGRGDTQYF
TGTGCCAGCAGCTTGGGCCCTACTAGCGGGAGGGGAGATACGCAGTATTTT
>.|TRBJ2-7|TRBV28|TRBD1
CASSQDRDRVDEQYF
TGTGCCAGCAGCCAGGACAGGGATCGGGTAGACGAGCAGTACTTC
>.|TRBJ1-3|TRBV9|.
CASSPQATSGNTIYF
TGTGCCAGCAGCCCACAGGCGACCTCTGGAAACACCATATATTTT
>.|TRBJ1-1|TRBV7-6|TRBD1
CASSFSPGQGAGTEAFF
TGTGCCAGCAGCTTCTCCCCGGGACAGGGGGCGGGTACTGAAGCTTTCTTT
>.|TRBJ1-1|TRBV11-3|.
CASKGSKTEAFF
TGTGCCAGCAAGGGGTCTAAAACTGAAGCTTTCTTT
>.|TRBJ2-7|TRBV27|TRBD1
CASSPAQGASRGYEQYF
TGTGCCAGCAGCCCCGCGCAGGGGGCTTCTCGGGGCTACGAGCAGTACTTC
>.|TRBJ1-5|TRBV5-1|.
CASSLIPGLDQPQHF
TGCGCCAGCAGCTTGATTCCCGGGTTAGATCAGCCCCAGCATTTT
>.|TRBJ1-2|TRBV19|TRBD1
CASSKGQGAAYGYTF
TGTGCCAGTAGTAAGGGACAGGGGGCTGCCTATGGCTACACCTTC
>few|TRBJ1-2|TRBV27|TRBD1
CASSTGQGADYGYTF
TGTGCCAGCAGTACAGGACAGGGGGCGGACTATGGCTACACCTTC
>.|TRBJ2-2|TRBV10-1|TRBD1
CASREYTGTGSVGELFF
TGCGCCAGCAGAGAATATACCGGGACAGGGTCGGTCGGGGAGCTGTTTTTT
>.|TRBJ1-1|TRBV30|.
CAWRGGTEAFF
TGTGCCTGGAGGGGGGGGACTGAAGCTTTCTTT
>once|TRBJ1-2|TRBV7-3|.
CASSRTGESGGYTF
TGTGCCAGCAGCCGCACCGGGGAATCGGGGGGCTACACCTTC
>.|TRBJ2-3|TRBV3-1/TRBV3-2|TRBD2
CASSQASGLVTDTQYF
TGTGCCAGCAGCCAAGCATCGGGACTAGTTACAGATACGCAGTATTTT
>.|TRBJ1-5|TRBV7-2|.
CASSLSAGFSNQPQHF
TGTGCCAGCAGCTTATCCGCAGGGTTCAGCAATCAGCCCCAGCATTTT
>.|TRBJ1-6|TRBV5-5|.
CASRLEGQPNSPLHF
TGTGCCAGCAGATTGGAAGGACAGCCTAATTCACCCCTCCACTTT
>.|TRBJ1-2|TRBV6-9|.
CAIIVQARCGYTF
TGTGCCATCATTGTACAGGCGAGGTGCGGCTACACCTTC
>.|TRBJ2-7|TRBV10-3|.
CAISDLSVAGRGYEQYF
TGTGCCATCAGTGACCTCTCCGTAGCCGGCCGGGGCTACGAGCAGTACTTC
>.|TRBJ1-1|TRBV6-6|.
CASSYWDQEGAFF
TGTGCCAGCAGTTACTGGGATCAGGAGGGAGCTTTCTTT
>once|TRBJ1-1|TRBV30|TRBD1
CAWVGQVNTEAFF
TGTGCCTGGGTGGGACAGGTGAACACTGAAGCTTTCTTT
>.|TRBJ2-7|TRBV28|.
CASSLPSSYEQYF
TGTGCCAGCAGTTTACCCTCCTCCTACGAGCAGTACTTC
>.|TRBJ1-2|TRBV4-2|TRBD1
CASSQEEGQAGYGYTF
TGTGCCAGCAGCCAAGAAGAGGGACAGGCGGGCTATGGCTACACCTTC
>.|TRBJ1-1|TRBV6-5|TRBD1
CASSSQGDFTEAFF
TGTGCCAGCAGTTCACAGGGGGATTTCACTGAAGCTTTCTTT
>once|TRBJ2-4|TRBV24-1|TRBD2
CATSDFRAGGQNIQYF
TGTGCCACCAGTGATTTTCGGGCGGGGGGCCAAAACATTCAGTACTTC
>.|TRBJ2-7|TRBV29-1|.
CSGGQVYEQYF
TGCAGCGGGGGTCAGGTCTACGAGCAGTACTTC
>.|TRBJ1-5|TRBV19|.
CASSRDSNSNQPQHF
TGTGCCAGTAGTAGAGACAGTAATAGCAATCAGCCCCAGCATTTT
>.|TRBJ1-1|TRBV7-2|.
CASSFGQPNTEAFF
TGTGCCAGCAGCTTCGGACAGCCGAACACTGAAGCTTTCTTT
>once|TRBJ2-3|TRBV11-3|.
CASSLDLRQGTDTQYF
TGTGCCAGCAGCTTAGATCTAAGGCAGGGCACAGATACGCAGTATTTT
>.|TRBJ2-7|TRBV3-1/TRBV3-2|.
CASSQDHQRTYEQYF
TGTGCCAGCAGCCAAGATCATCAGCGCACCTACGAGCAGTACTTC
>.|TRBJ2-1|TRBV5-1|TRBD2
CASSSDPGLAYEQFF
TGCGCCAGCAGCTCAGATCCGGGACTAGCCTATGAGCAGTTCTTC
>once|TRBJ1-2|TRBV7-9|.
CASSLVGAGFGYTF
TGTGCCAGCAGCTTAGTGGGGGCAGGGTTTGGCTACACCTTC
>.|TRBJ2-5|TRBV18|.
CASSPSKVSQETQYF
TGTGCCAGCTCACCATCTAAAGTATCCCAAGAGACCCAGTACTTC
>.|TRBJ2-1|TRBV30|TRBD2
CAWSVSGRKAQFF
TGTGCCTGGAGTGTAAGCGGGAGGAAGGCGCAGTTCTTC
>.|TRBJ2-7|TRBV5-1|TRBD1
CASSLGMGQVAYEQYF
TGCGCCAGCAGCTTGGGGATGGGACAGGTCGCCTACGAGCAGTACTTC
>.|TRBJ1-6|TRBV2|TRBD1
CASTRGQGLSPLHF
TGTGCCAGCACGAGAGGACAGGGTCTTTCACCCCTCCACTTT
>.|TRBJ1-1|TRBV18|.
CASSPLDSPNTEAFF
TGTGCCAGCTCACCACTGGACAGCCCGAACACTGAAGCTTTCTTT